These 25 T cell receptor beta chains were all obtained from the same sample, sequenced in a study of blood T cell repertoires in COVID-19. Produced via immunoSEQ multiplex PCR; TCRdb's table is partial and in-frame only. The sample holds around 29,000 clones, around nine tenths seen once. Sequencing was done on a sample of peripheral blood. Receptor source: a human donor in a cohort sampled during active COVID-19.

The V and J genes are TRBV13 and TRBJ2-7; 10 bases fit TRBD1. The V gene end was trimmed by 0 bases and the J gene end by 1 base; junction bases not matched to a gene: 3. The CDR3 has 16 amino acids. CDR1 PRHDT and CDR2 FYEKMQ come from the germline V gene (reference sequence). CDR3 in DNA: TGTGCCAGCAGCTTAGGATGGACAGGGGGGTCCTACGAGCAGTACTTC. Protein product: CASSLGWTGGSYEQYF.

This chain connects TRBV2 to TRBJ2-3; D is perhaps TRBD2 (5 bases). The V end lost 9 bases, the J end lost 2 bases, and 6 bases lay between the germline ends. The length of the CDR3 is 11 residues. The germline CDR1 and CDR2 sequences are SNHLY and FYNNEI. The CDR3 sequence: CAREVTDTQYF. CDR3 coding DNA: TGTGCCAGGGAGGTCACAGATACGCAGTATTTT.

The chain carries TRBV11-1 and TRBJ2-2; possibly TRBD2 for D (5 bases). This CDR3 contains 14 residues. V lost 4 bases, J lost 5 bases, and 11 bases lay in between. Germline V gives CDR1 SGHAT, CDR2 FQDESV (reference sequence). The chain's CDR3 is CASSSGRGTGELFF. The CDR3 DNA sequence: TGTGCCAGCAGCTCCGGTAGAGGGACCGGGGAGCTGTTTTTT.

V and J are TRBV12-5 and TRBJ2-1; 11 bases align to TRBD1. The CDR3 covers 14 residues. Germline loops: CDR1 LGHNT, CDR2 FRNRAP. V shed 5 bases and J 9 bases; nucleotides not matched to a gene: 6. CDR3 residues: CASGPGQGAGEQFF. CDR3 in DNA: TGTGCTAGTGGTCCAGGACAGGGGGCGGGTGAGCAGTTCTTC.

The V and J genes are TRBV4-1 and TRBJ2-1; 9 nucleotides line up with TRBD1. The CDR3 is 16 residues long. V was clipped by 4 bases and J by 2 bases; unmatched bases: 6. CDR1 is MGHRA and CDR2 is YSYEKL in the germline V gene. The CDR3 sequence is CASSPGTGSTYNEQFF. DNA for the CDR3: TGCGCCAGCAGCCCCGGGACAGGGAGTACCTACAATGAGCAGTTCTTC.

The chain links TRBV3-1 (or the pseudogene TRBV3-2) to TRBJ2-5; 7 bases match TRBD2. After removal of 4 bases from V and 7 bases from J, the junction contained 6 bases not matched to a gene. From germline, CDR1 is LGHDT and CDR2 YNNKEL (reference sequence). The CDR3 runs to 13 residues. CDR3 bases: TGTGCCAGCAGCCTTACTAGCGATGGGACCCAGTACTTC. As protein: CASSLTSDGTQYF.

This clone has only one observation. This chain uses TRBV7-3 with TRBJ1-1, with unresolved D. This CDR3 contains 17 residues. Germline V gives CDR1 SGHTA, CDR2 FQGTGA. The V gene lost 3 bases and the J gene lost 4 bases, with 21 bases spanning the gap. DNA for the CDR3: TGTGCCAGCAGCTTCGATATCTCGCCGAGGCCGGGCACTGAAGCTTTCTTT. Encoded protein: CASSFDISPRPGTEAFF.

For the CDR3, the DNA is TGTGCCAGCAGCTTGTTCAGAAGCTCCTACAATGAGCAGTTCTTC. It specifies CASSLFRSSYNEQFF. This chain connects TRBV5-4 to TRBJ2-1; no definite D call. Trimming left V 1 base short and J 0 bases short, with 8 bases between. The CDR3 length is 15 residues. CDR1 SGHNT and CDR2 YYREEE come from the germline V gene (reference sequence).

The V gene is TRBV6-5, the J gene TRBJ2-3; TRBD2 matches 10 bases. The CDR3 is made up of 14 amino acids. Per germline, CDR1 MNHEY and CDR2 SVGAGI. J gave up 3 bases and V 7 bases, and 4 bases lay outside the gene matches. CDR3 loop: CASTQRGGTDTQYF. In DNA, the CDR3 is TGTGCCAGCACCCAGCGGGGGGGAACAGATACGCAGTATTTT.

The V call is TRBV28, the J call TRBJ2-3; 11 bases match TRBD2. The V and J ends lost 10 bases and 1 base, in that order; junction bases with no gene match: 10. The V gene's germline CDR1 is MDHEN and CDR2 SYDVKM. CDR3 length equals 16 residues. The CDR3 loop reads CATNSGGAEGTDTQYF. The CDR3 DNA is TGTGCCACCAATAGCGGGGGGGCCGAAGGCACAGATACGCAGTATTTT.

This chain links TRBV5-1 with TRBJ2-7; TRBD1 agrees at 9 bases. The CDR3 loop spans 15 amino acids. Germline V gives CDR1 SGHRS, CDR2 YFSETQ. The junction had 1 base not matched to a gene; V was cut back by 0 bases and J by 0 bases. The CDR3 DNA follows: TGCGCCAGCAGCTTGGGGGACAGGGTCTCCTACGAGCAGTACTTC. Its translation is CASSLGDRVSYEQYF.

V and J are TRBV14 and TRBJ1-2; TRBD1 agrees at 9 bases. Trimming took 2 bases from V and 6 from J; bases not matched to a gene: 10. The CDR3 loop spans 16 amino acids. Germline CDR1 SGHDN, CDR2 FVKESK. This CDR3 is CASSQSRDRAPDGYTF. The CDR3 region has the DNA TGTGCCAGCAGCCAATCCCGGGACAGGGCTCCGGATGGCTACACCTTC.

The rearrangement links TRBV7-2 to TRBJ1-2, with D unclear. The V end lost 5 bases, the J end lost 2 bases, and 9 bases lay between the germline ends. CDR3 length equals 13 residues. The germline CDR1 and CDR2 sequences are SGHTA and FQGNSA. CDR3 sequence (DNA): TGTGCCAGCAGCCCCGGTGCGAACTATGGCTACACCTTC. It codes for CASSPGANYGYTF.

The J gene is TRBJ2-7, the V gene TRBV5-1, with TRBD2 identical over 12 bases. The CDR3 consists of 15 residues. Germline CDR1 and CDR2: SGHRS and YFSETQ. Trimming took 0 bases from V and 3 from J; bases not matched to a gene: 1. CDR3 nucleotide sequence: TGCGCCAGCAGCTTGGGGACTAGCGGGGTCTACGAGCAGTACTTC. This sequence encodes CASSLGTSGVYEQYF.

The chain combines TRBV7-9 with TRBJ2-3; D is possibly TRBD1 (6 bases). CDR3 length: 19 amino acids. Germline V gene lookup returns CDR1 SEHNR and CDR2 FQNEAQ (reference sequence). V was clipped by 0 bases and J by 0 bases, with 19 bases between them. This chain's CDR3 is CASSLADRRSQPSTDTQYF. The CDR3 nucleotides read TGTGCCAGCAGCTTAGCAGACAGGCGATCCCAACCTAGCACAGATACGCAGTATTTT.

This clone was counted once. The chain joins TRBV7-9 to TRBJ2-3; 9 bases match TRBD2. Germline trimming cut 3 bases from V and 14 bases from J; bases unmatched to any gene: 15. The CDR3 has 15 residues. The germline V gene has CDR1 SEHNR and CDR2 FQNEAQ (reference sequence). The CDR3 region has the DNA TGTGCCAGCAGCTTGAGGTCTAGCGGGGACGCCGATTTGTATTTT. This codes for CASSLRSSGDADLYF. The variable domain in full, completed from reference TRBV7-9 and TRBJ2-3, reads DTGVSQNPRHKITKRGQNVTFRCDPISEHNRLYWYRQTLGQGPEFLTYFQNEAQLEKSRLLSDRFSAERPKGSFSTLEIQRTEQGDSAMYLCASSLRSSGDADLYFGPGTRLTVL.

The chain employs TRBV6-4 and TRBJ2-1; 8 bases align to TRBD2. Trimming cost V 1 base and J 7 bases; bases outside gene matches: 9. The CDR3 sequence is 16 residues long. The germline V gene has CDR1 MRHNA and CDR2 SNTAGT. This CDR3 is CASSDWSGGARNEQFF. CDR3 DNA sequence: TGTGCCAGCAGTGACTGGTCGGGGGGGGCCCGGAATGAGCAGTTCTTC.

The V gene is TRBV6-6, the J gene TRBJ2-2, with 7 positions matching TRBD2. J was trimmed by 4 bases and V by 0 bases; bases with no gene match: 5. Germline assignment: CDR1 MNHNY and CDR2 SVGAGI (reference sequence). The CDR3 is 16 amino acids. CDR3 protein: CASSYSNPGGTGELFF. CDR3 nucleotides: TGTGCCAGCAGTTACTCGAATCCGGGGGGCACCGGGGAGCTGTTTTTT.

V gene TRBV28 combines with J gene TRBJ2-7, with D perhaps matching TRBD1 (6 bases). Germline V CDR1 and CDR2: MDHEN, SYDVKM. The CDR3 loop spans 15 amino acids. Trimming cost V 5 bases and J 2 bases, with 16 bases left between them. The CDR3 reads CASSPTGPLTYEQYF. The CDR3 nucleotides are TGTGCCAGCAGTCCCACAGGGCCGTTAACCTACGAGCAGTACTTC.

The chain's CDR3 is CASSLEVGRINEQFF. As DNA, the CDR3 is TGTGCCAGCAGCTTAGAAGTTGGCAGGATCAATGAGCAGTTCTTC. The rearrangement links TRBV7-2 to TRBJ2-1; no definite D call. CDR3 length equals 15 residues. The V gene's germline CDR1 is SGHTA and CDR2 FQGNSA. Trimming removed 1 base at V and 6 bases at J, with 13 bases between.

The chain uses TRBV6-2 or TRBV6-3 and TRBJ2-5, with no clear D. This CDR3 spans 14 amino acids. Germline CDR1 MNHEY, CDR2 SVGEGT. V was shortened by 4 bases and J by 7 bases, with 16 bases between the two germline ends. CDR3 residues: CASSSLGRRGTQYF. As DNA, the CDR3 is TGTGCCAGCAGTTCTTTGGGCCGGCGTGGGACCCAGTACTTC.

The V call is TRBV6-5, the J call TRBJ2-3; no clear D. The V and J ends lost 8 bases and 2 bases respectively, with 11 bases between them. This CDR3 is 13 amino acids long. Germline V gene sequence: CDR1 MNHEY, CDR2 SVGAGI. In DNA, the CDR3 is TGTGCCAGCCGAAGTCCTAACACAGATACGCAGTATTTT. This translates into CASRSPNTDTQYF.

In the case of this clone: Other DNA sequences in the same sample also yield this CDR3. This sequence joins TRBV2 and TRBJ1-1; D unresolved. Trimming removed 8 bases at V and 3 bases at J, with 19 bases between. CDR3 length: 15 residues. Germline V CDR1 and CDR2: SNHLY, FYNNEI. The CDR3 nucleotides are TGTGCCAGCGGGGAGGGTGGGTCGAGGGACACTGAAGCTTTCTTT. This sequence encodes CASGEGGSRDTEAFF.

V gene TRBV5-1 combines with J gene TRBJ1-1; D is ambiguous. Trimming pared 3 bases from V and 0 bases from J, leaving 9 bases between. This CDR3 comprises 14 residues. CDR1 and CDR2 from the germline V gene are SGHRS and YFSETQ. The CDR3 DNA sequence: TGCGCCAGCAGCTCGTTCACTATGAACACTGAAGCTTTCTTT. This codes for CASSSFTMNTEAFF.

V gene TRBV4-1 combines with J gene TRBJ1-3; TRBD1 matches 7 bases. Looked up from germline, CDR1 is MGHRA and CDR2 is YSYEKL. The CDR3 spans 18 residues. The trim removed 3 bases at V and 8 bases at J, leaving 19 bases unmatched. The DNA of the CDR3 is TGCGCCAGCAGCCATACCGGACAGGCCCCGACGAAGGCAGACACCATATATTTT. Translation: CASSHTGQAPTKADTIYF.